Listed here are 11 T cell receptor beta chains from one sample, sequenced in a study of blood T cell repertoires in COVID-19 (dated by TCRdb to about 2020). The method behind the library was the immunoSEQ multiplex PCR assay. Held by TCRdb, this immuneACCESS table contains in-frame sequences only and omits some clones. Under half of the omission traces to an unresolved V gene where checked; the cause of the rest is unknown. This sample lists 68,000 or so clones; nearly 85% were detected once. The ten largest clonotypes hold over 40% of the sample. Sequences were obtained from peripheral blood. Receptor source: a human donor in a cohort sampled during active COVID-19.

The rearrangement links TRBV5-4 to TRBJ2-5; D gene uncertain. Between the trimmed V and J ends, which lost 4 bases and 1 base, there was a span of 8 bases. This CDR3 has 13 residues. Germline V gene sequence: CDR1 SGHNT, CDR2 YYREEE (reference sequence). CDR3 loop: CASSPTPQETQYF. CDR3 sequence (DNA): TGTGCCAGCAGCCCTACTCCCCAAGAGACCCAGTACTTC.

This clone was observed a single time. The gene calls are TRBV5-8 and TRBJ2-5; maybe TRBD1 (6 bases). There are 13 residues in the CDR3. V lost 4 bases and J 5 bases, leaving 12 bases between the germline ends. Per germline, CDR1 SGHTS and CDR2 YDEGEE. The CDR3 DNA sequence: TGTGCCAGCAGCCTATCAGGGGTGGAGACCCAGTACTTC. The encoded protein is CASSLSGVETQYF. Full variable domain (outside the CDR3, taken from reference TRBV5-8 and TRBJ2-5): EAGVTQSPTHLIKTRGQQATLRCSPISGHTSVYWYQQALGLGLQFLLWYDEGEERNRGNFPPRFSGRQFPNYSSELNVNALELEDSALYLCASSLSGVETQYFGPGTRLLVL.

CDR3 sequence (DNA): TGCGCCAGCAGCGTCAGGACAGGGGGAGATACGCAGTATTTT. As protein: CASSVRTGGDTQYF. This chain links TRBV5-1 with TRBJ2-3, with TRBD1 matching over 10 bases. The CDR3 sequence is 14 residues long. J gave up 5 bases and V 4 bases, and 4 bases lay outside the gene matches. CDR1 is SGHRS and CDR2 is YFSETQ in the germline V gene.

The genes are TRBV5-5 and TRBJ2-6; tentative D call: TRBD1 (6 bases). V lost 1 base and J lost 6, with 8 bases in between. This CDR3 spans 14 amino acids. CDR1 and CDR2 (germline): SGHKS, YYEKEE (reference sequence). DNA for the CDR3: TGTGCCAGCAGCTTGTTGGGACAGGCCAACGTCCTGACTTTC. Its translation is CASSLLGQANVLTF.

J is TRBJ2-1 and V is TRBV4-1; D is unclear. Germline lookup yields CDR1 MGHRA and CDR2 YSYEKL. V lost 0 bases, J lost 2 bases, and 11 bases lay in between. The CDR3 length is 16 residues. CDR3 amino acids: CASSQDLAAAYNEQFF. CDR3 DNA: TGCGCCAGCAGCCAAGATCTGGCGGCTGCCTACAATGAGCAGTTCTTC.

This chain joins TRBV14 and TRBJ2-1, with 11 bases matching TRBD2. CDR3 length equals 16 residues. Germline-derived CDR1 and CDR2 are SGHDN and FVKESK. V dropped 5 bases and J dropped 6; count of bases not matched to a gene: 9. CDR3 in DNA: TGTGCCAGCAGCTTTTCCGGGACTAGCGGTTTCAATGAGCAGTTCTTC. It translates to CASSFSGTSGFNEQFF.

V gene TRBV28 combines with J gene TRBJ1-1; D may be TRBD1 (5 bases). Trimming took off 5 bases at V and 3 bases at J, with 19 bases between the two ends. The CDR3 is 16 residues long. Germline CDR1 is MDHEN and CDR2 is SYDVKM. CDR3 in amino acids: CASSLRGGSWYTEAFF. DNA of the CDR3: TGTGCCAGCAGTCTACGTGGGGGGTCTTGGTACACTGAAGCTTTCTTT.

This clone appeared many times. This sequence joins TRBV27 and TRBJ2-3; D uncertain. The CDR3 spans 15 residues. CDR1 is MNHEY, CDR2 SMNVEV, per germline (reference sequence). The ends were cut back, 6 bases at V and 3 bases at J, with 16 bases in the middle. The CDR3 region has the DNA TGTGCCAGCAGGATGACTGATTCTAGGACAGATACGCAGTATTTT. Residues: CASRMTDSRTDTQYF.

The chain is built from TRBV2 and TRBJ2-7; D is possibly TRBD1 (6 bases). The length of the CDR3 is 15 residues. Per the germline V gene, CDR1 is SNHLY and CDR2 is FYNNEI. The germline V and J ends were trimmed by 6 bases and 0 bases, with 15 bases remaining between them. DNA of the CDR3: TGTGCCAGCAGGAAGGGGGAGCTGCCCTCCTACGAGCAGTACTTC. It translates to CASRKGELPSYEQYF.

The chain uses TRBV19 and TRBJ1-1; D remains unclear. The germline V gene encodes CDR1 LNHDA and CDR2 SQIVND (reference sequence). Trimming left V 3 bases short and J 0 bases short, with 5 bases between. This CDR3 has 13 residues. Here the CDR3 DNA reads TGTGCCAGTAGTATGTATATGAACACTGAAGCTTTCTTT. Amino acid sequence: CASSMYMNTEAFF.

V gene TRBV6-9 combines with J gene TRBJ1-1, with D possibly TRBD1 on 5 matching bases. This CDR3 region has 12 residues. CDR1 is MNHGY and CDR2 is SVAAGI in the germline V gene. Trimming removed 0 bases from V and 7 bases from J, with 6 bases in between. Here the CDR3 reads CASSYSDSEAFF. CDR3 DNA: TGTGCCAGCAGTTATTCAGACAGTGAAGCTTTCTTT.